This T cell receptor beta chain was sequenced for a study of T cells in localized non-small cell lung cancer. Whole-study results and caveats: Sequencing was limited to one tumor region, leaving the possibility of heterogeneity open. Elevated circulating T cell density in blood was associated with longer overall survival. Uninvolved nearby lung showed the greatest T cell clonality, exceeding that found in tumor. Researchers found a median around 57 of the top 100 tumor clones in adjacent lung.

Assay used: immunoSEQ multiplex PCR; TCRdb lists only in-frame clones, some missing. The data hold 2,000 to 2,500 clones, with 24% observed a single time. Remarks on this clone: Antigen specificity is unknown.

Germline V lookup: CDR1 MNHGY, CDR2 SAAAGT. The CDR3 covers 15 residues. Trimming took 8 bases from V and 4 from J; bases not matched to a gene: 12. This material consisted of lung tumor tissue, taken before any cancer treatment. This sequence originates from a woman aged 35 to 69 with stage II squamous cell lung carcinoma. This chain uses TRBV6-8 with TRBJ1-1, with 8 bases matching TRBD1. CDR3 protein: CASGAGGNVITEAFF. CDR3 sequence (DNA): TGTGCCAGCGGCGCAGGGGGCAATGTAATCACTGAAGCTTTCTTT.